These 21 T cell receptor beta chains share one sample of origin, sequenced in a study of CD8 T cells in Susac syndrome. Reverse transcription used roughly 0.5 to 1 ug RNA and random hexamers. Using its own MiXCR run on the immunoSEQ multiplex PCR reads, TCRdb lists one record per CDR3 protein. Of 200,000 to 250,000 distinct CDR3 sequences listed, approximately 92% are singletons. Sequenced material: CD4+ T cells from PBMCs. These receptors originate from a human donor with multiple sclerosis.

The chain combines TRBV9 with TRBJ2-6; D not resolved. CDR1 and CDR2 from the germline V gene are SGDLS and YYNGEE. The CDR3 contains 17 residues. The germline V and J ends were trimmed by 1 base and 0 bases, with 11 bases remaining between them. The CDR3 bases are TGTGCCAGCAGCGTATTGGGCAGCCTCTCTGGGGCCAACGTCCTGACTTTC. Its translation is CASSVLGSLSGANVLTF.

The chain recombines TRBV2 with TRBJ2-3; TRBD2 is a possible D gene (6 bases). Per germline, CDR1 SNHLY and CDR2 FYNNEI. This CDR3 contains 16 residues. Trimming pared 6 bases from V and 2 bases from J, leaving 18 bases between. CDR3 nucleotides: TGTGCCAGCAGAACCGGGACTCCATTCCCCACAGATACGCAGTATTTT. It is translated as CASRTGTPFPTDTQYF. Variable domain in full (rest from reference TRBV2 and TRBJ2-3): EPEVTQTPSHQVTQMGQEVILRCVPISNHLYFYWYRQILGQKVEFLVSFYNNEISEKSEIFDDQFSVERPDGSNFTLKIRSTKLEDSAMYFCASRTGTPFPTDTQYFGPGTRLTVL.

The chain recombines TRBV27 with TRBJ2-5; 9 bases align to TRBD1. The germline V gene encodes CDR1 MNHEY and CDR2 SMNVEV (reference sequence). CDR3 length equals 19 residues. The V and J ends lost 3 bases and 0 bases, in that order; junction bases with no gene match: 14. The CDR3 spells CASSFLSVGTGYYQETQYF. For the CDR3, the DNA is TGTGCCAGCAGTTTTCTGTCGGTTGGGACAGGGTACTACCAAGAGACCCAGTACTTC.

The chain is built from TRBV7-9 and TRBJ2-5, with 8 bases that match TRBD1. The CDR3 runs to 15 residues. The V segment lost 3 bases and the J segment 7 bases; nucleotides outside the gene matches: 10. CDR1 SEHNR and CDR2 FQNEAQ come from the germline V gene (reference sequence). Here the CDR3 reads CASSFRGQGSPTQYF. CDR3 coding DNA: TGTGCCAGCAGCTTTCGAGGACAGGGAAGCCCGACCCAGTACTTC.

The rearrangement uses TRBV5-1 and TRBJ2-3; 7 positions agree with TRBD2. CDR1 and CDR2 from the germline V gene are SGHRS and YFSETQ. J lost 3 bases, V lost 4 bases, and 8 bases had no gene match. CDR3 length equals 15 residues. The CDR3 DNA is TGCGCCAGCAGCGCTTCCGGGACTACAACAGATACGCAGTATTTT. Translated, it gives CASSASGTTTDTQYF.

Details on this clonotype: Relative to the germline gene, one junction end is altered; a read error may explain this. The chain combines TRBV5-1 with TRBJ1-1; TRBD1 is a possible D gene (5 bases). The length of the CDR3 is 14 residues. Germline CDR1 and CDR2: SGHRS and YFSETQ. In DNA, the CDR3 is TGCGCCAGCAGCGAGGGACCGGCGAGCACTGAAGTTTTCTTT. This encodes CASSEGPASTEVFF. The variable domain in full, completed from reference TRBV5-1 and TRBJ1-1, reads KAGVTQTPRYLIKTRGQQVTLSCSPISGHRSVSWYQQTPGQGLQFLFEYFSETQRNKGNFPGRFSGRQFSNSRSEMNVSTLELGDSALYLCASSEGPASTEVFFGQGTRLTVV.

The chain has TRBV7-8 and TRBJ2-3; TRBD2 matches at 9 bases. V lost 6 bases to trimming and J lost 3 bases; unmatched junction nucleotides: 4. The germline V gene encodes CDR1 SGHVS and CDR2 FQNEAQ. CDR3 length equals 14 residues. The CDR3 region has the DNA TGTGCCAGCAGACCGCTAGCGGGGACAGATACGCAGTATTTT. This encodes CASRPLAGTDTQYF.

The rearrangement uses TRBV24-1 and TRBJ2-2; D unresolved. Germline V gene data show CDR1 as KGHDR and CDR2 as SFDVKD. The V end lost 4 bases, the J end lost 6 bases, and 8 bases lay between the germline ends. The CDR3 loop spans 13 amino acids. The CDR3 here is CATSDHNSGELFF. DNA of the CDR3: TGTGCCACCAGTGACCACAACTCCGGGGAGCTGTTTTTT.

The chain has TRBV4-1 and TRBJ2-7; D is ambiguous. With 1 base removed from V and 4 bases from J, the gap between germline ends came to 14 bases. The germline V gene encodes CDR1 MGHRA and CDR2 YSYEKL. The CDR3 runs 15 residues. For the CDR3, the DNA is TGCGCCAGCAGCCAAGTGGCCGGCTCCGGTTACGAGCAGTACTTC. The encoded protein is CASSQVAGSGYEQYF.

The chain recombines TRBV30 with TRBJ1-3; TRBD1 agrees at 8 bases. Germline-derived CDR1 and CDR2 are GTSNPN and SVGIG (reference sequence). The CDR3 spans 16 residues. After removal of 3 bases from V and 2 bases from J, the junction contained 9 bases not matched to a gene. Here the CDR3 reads CAWRLFATGAGNTIYF. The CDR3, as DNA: TGTGCCTGGAGGCTTTTCGCGACAGGGGCTGGAAACACCATATATTTT.

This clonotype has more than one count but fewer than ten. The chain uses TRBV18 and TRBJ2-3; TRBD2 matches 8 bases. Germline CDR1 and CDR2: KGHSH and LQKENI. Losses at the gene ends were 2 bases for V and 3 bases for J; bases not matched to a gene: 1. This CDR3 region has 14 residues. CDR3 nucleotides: TGTGCCAGCTCACCAGGGACTAGAACAGATACGCAGTATTTT. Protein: CASSPGTRTDTQYF.

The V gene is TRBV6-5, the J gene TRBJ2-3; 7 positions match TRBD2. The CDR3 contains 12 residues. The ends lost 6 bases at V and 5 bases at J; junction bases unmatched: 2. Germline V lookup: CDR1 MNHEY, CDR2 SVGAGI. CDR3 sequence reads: CASRRGRDTQYF. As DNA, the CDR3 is TGTGCCAGCAGGCGGGGGAGAGATACGCAGTATTTT.

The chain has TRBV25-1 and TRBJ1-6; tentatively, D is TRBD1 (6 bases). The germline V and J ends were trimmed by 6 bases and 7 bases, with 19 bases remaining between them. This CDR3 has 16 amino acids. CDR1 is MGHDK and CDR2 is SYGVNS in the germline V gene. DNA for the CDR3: TGTGCCAGCAGCCCTTACGAGGGGGGGATAAATTCACCCCTCCACTTT. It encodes CASSPYEGGINSPLHF.

The CDR3 protein is CASSLSQYQETQYF. The CDR3 DNA reads as TGTGCCAGCAGCTTAAGCCAGTACCAAGAGACCCAGTACTTC. The V call is TRBV7-9, the J call TRBJ2-5; D remains ambiguous. The V and J ends lost 2 bases and 0 bases respectively, with 7 bases between them. The CDR3 is 14 residues long. Germline V gives CDR1 SEHNR, CDR2 FQNEAQ (reference sequence).

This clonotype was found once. The CDR3 is CATSDRGSTGNGELFF. The CDR3 coding sequence is TGTGCCACCAGTGACCGAGGAAGTACAGGGAACGGGGAGCTGTTTTTT. V is TRBV24-1 and J is TRBJ2-2; perhaps TRBD1 as D (6 bases). The germline V gene encodes CDR1 KGHDR and CDR2 SFDVKD. The V end was cut by 4 bases, the J end by 7 bases, with 18 bases between. The CDR3 covers 16 residues.

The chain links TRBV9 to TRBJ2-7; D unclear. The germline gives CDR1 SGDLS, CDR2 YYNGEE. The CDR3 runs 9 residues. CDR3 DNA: TGTGCCAGCAGCCGGGTCACTTCGGTC. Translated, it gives CASSRVTSV.

CDR3 sequence: CASSLDRLLSPLHF. CDR3 DNA: TGCGCCAGCAGCTTGGATCGCCTTCTTTCACCCCTCCACTTT. The rearrangement links TRBV5-1 to TRBJ1-6; unclear D gene. The V end lost 0 bases, the J end lost 9 bases, and 10 bases lay between the germline ends. The CDR3 runs 14 residues. Germline V gives CDR1 SGHRS, CDR2 YFSETQ.

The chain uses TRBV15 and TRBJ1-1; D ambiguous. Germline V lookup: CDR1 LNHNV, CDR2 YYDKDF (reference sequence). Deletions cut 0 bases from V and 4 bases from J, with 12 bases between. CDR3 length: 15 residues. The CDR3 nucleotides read TGTGCCACCAGCAGAGATAGGGCGGCTCGCACTGAAGCTTTCTTT. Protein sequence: CATSRDRAARTEAFF.

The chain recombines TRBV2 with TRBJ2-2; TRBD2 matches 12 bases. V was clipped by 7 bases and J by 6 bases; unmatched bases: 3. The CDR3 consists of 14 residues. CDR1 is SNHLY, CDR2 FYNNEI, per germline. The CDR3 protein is CASMASGRAGELFF. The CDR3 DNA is TGTGCCAGCATGGCTAGCGGGAGGGCCGGGGAGCTGTTTTTT.

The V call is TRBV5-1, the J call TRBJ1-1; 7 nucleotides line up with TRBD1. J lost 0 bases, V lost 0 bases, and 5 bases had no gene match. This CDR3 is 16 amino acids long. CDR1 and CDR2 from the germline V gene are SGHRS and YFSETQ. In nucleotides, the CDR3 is TGCGCCAGCAGCTTGGAGGGGGACAGCTTGAACACTGAAGCTTTCTTT. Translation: CASSLEGDSLNTEAFF.

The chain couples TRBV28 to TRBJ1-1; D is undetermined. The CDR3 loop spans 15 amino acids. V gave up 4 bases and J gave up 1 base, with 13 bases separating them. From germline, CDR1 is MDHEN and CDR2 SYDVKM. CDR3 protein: CASSSLPERNTEAFF. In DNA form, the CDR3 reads TGTGCCAGCAGTTCCCTCCCAGAAAGGAACACTGAAGCTTTCTTT.